The TCR beta chain under discussion was sequenced for a study of blood T cell repertoires in COVID-19. Overall study context: From T cells, B-cell-depleted T cells, or PBMCs came the material, which was cDNA or gDNA.

Germline V gives CDR1 SNHLY, CDR2 FYNNEI. CDR3 length: 14 residues. V dropped 6 bases and J dropped 0; count of bases not matched to a gene: 1. Authors' data handling: Estimation of nucleated cell counts relied on the amplification of reference gene primers. Assay: immunoSEQ multiplex PCR; the TCRdb copy retains only in-frame clones and omits some. The V and J calls and clone size were taken over from that table, and D and trimming were inferred from the DNA. Here the sample spans about 41,000 clones, roughly 85% being singletons. Sequenced material: peripheral blood. This receptor was taken from a man in his sixties with acute or convalescent COVID-19. The chain uses TRBV2 and TRBJ1-1; 10 positions agree with TRBD1. The CDR3 sequence: CASRGTGVNTEAFF. The CDR3 region has the DNA TGTGCCAGCAGGGGGACAGGGGTGAACACTGAAGCTTTCTTT.